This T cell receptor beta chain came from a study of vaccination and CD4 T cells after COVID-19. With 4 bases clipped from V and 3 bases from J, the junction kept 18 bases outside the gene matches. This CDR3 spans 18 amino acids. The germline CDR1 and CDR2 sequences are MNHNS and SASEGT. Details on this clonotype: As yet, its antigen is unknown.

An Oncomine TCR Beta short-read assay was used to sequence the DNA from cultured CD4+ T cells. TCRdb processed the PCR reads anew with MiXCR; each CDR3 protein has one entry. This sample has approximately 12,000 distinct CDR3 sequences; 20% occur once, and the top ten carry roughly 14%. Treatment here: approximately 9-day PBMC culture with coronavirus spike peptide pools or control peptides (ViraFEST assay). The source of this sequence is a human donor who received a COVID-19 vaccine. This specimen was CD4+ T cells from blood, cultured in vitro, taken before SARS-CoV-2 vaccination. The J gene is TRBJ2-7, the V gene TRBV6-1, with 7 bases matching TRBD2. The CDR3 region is CASSGQWGGPMGGYEQYF. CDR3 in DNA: TGTGCCAGCAGTGGTCAATGGGGGGGACCCATGGGGGGCTACGAGCAGTACTTC.